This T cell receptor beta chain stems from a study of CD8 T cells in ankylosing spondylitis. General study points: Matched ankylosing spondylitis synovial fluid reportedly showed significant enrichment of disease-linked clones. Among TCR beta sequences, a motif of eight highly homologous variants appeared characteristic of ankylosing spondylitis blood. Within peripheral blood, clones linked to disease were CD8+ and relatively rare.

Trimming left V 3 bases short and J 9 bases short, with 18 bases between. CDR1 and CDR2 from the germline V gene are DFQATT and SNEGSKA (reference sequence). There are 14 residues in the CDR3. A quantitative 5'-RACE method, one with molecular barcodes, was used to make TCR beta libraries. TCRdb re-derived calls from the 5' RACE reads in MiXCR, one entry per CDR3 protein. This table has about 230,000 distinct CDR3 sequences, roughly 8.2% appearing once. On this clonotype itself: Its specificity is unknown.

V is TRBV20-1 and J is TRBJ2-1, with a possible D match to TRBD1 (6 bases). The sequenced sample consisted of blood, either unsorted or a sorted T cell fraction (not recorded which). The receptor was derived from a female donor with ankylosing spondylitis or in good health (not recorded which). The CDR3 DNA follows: TGCAGTGCTAGGATGGGGCAGGGGTTTAGTGAGCAGTTCTTC. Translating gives CSARMGQGFSEQFF.